This T cell receptor (beta chain) was sequenced for a study of blood T cell repertoires in COVID-19. About the research overall: The United States, Italy and Spain supplied acute and convalescent COVID-19 samples.

This clone has a single count. In the original processing: Reference gene primer amplification in the assay estimated nucleated cell counts. Produced via immunoSEQ multiplex PCR; TCRdb's table is partial and in-frame only. V and J calls and clone size are given by that table; D and trimming were obtained from the DNA. The repertoire has some 450,000 clones, around 89% of them found once; the top ten carry 10% to 15%. The TCR originated in a woman aged 45-59 years with COVID-19, enrolled during active disease. Material for sequencing was peripheral blood.

The CDR3 protein is CASSSHLADTQYF. DNA for the CDR3: TGTGCCAGCAGCTCCCACCTAGCGGATACGCAGTATTTT. The chain combines TRBV7-9 with TRBJ2-3; maybe TRBD2 (6 bases). Germline CDR1 reads SEHNR; CDR2 reads FQNEAQ (reference sequence). This CDR3 is 13 amino acids long. V shed 4 bases and J shed 6 bases, with 11 bases lying between them.